A selection of T cell receptor beta chains follows, all from one sample in a study of identical twins. One entry per CDR3 protein, called by TCRdb with MiXCR from the 5' RACE reads. The sample yields some 440,000 distinct CDR3 sequences, roughly 26% seen once. The same data also went into a second study, on T cells expressing NK-cell markers.

The sample was CD4+ T cells sorted from blood. The origin of the receptors is a woman between 18 and 29 years old in good health. Each CDR3 is given without its conserved first and last residue. Fields, in order: V gene, J gene, D gene, CDR3 protein. The D gene is left open where the match is weak.

V: TRBV6-1; J: TRBJ2-7; D: .; CDR3: ASSSVGLSSYEQY
V: TRBV20-1; J: TRBJ2-7; D: .; CDR3: SALLDRYEQY
V: TRBV5-1; J: TRBJ2-3; D: .; CDR3: ASSLALRFDTDTQY
V: TRBV18; J: TRBJ1-5; D: .; CDR3: ASSPGQPTQPQH
V: TRBV12-3/TRBV12-4; J: TRBJ1-3; D: .; CDR3: ASSPLSSGNTIY
V: TRBV7-3; J: TRBJ2-1; D: TRBD2; CDR3: ASSLGRVAGGGEQF
V: TRBV12-3/TRBV12-4; J: TRBJ1-5; D: TRBD1; CDR3: ASRRTGGNQPQH
V: TRBV20-1; J: TRBJ2-2; D: .; CDR3: SAPGGRGNTGELF
V: TRBV12-3/TRBV12-4; J: TRBJ1-4; D: .; CDR3: ASGVREKLF
V: TRBV12-3/TRBV12-4; J: TRBJ1-2; D: .; CDR3: ASSRTGDYGYT
V: TRBV24-1; J: TRBJ2-2; D: .; CDR3: ATSDSGVDRELF
V: TRBV5-1; J: TRBJ1-2; D: .; CDR3: ASSAAQSDYT
V: TRBV6-1; J: TRBJ2-3; D: .; CDR3: ASAGNRGDTQY
V: TRBV6-5; J: TRBJ2-2; D: TRBD2; CDR3: ASSYQVGLAAGELF
V: TRBV12-3/TRBV12-4; J: TRBJ1-1; D: .; CDR3: ASSIRRMNTEAF
V: TRBV12-3/TRBV12-4; J: TRBJ2-3; D: .; CDR3: ASSPDGTSTDTQY
V: TRBV4-3; J: TRBJ1-1; D: .; CDR3: ASSQERGGPRTEAF
V: TRBV20-1; J: TRBJ2-1; D: .; CDR3: SARPHGAVNEQF
V: TRBV5-1; J: TRBJ2-7; D: TRBD1; CDR3: ASSLWGQGGYEQY
V: TRBV6-1; J: TRBJ2-7; D: .; CDR3: ARLPWSLHLYEQY
V: TRBV18; J: TRBJ2-1; D: TRBD1; CDR3: ASSGGQALFNEQF
V: TRBV16; J: TRBJ2-7; D: TRBD2; CDR3: ASSQSSGPYEQY
V: TRBV3-1; J: TRBJ2-2; D: .; CDR3: ASSPPGVHGELF
V: TRBV12-3/TRBV12-4; J: TRBJ1-2; D: .; CDR3: ASSLTQGGYT
V: TRBV11-2; J: TRBJ2-1; D: TRBD1; CDR3: ASSFLRDSLYEQF
V: TRBV5-1; J: TRBJ2-7; D: .; CDR3: ASSIDRSYEQY
V: TRBV5-1; J: TRBJ1-2; D: .; CDR3: ASSLTGIPNYGYT
V: TRBV7-9; J: TRBJ2-4; D: .; CDR3: ASSHMGGYQY
V: TRBV15; J: TRBJ1-2; D: TRBD1; CDR3: ATSRDPTGAVGYT
V: TRBV9; J: TRBJ2-7; D: .; CDR3: ASSARGDSYEQY
V: TRBV2; J: TRBJ2-3; D: TRBD2; CDR3: ASSSSGRRTDTQY
V: TRBV5-5; J: TRBJ2-4; D: .; CDR3: ASSLEGDKNIQY
V: TRBV6-5; J: TRBJ1-2; D: .; CDR3: ASRARVYGYT
V: TRBV20-1; J: TRBJ1-1; D: .; CDR3: SAREDVYTEAF
V: TRBV19; J: TRBJ2-1; D: TRBD2; CDR3: ASSIAGAFPYNEQF
V: TRBV2; J: TRBJ2-7; D: .; CDR3: ASSVRPDLEQY